The 19 T cell receptor beta chains in this list originate from one sample, sequenced in a study of metastatic and nonmetastatic thyroid tumors (dated by TCRdb to between 2020 and 2021). No treatment had been received by any patient before thyroid surgery. The library was obtained by PCR. The listed sequencing device is Illumina HiSeq 4000. The public reads were quality trimmed at Q25 with fastp and then assembled into clones with MiXCR by TCRdb, keeping productive beta chains. The sample profile shows roughly 20,000 clones; roughly 18% of them were found once. Roughly 2.7% of the sample goes to the ten largest clones. The sequenced sample was adjacent normal tissue. The receptors derive from a male donor with papillary thyroid cancer or a benign thyroid nodule (not recorded which). Some clones in this sample may be carry-over from other donors' samples.

This clone occurred many times. This rearrangement joins TRBV15 to TRBJ1-6; D remains ambiguous. CDR3 length: 13 residues. Germline CDR1 reads LNHNV; CDR2 reads YYDKDF (reference sequence). The V end lost 3 bases, the J end lost 7 bases, and 7 bases lay between the germline ends. The CDR3 is CATSRDGNSPLHF. CDR3 nucleotides: TGTGCCACCAGCAGGGACGGGAATTCACCCCTCCACTTT. The full variable domain, completed using reference TRBV15 and TRBJ1-6, is DAMVIQNPRYQVTQFGKPVTLSCSQTLNHNVMYWYQQKSSQAPKLLFHYYDKDFNNEADTPDNFQSRRPNTSFCFLDIRSPGLGDTAMYLCATSRDGNSPLHFGNGTRLTVT.

Many counts were recorded for this clone. A much bigger clone sits one base away, suggesting this may be a read error. This sequence joins TRBV19 and TRBJ1-1; D ambiguous. CDR3 size: 14 residues. Trimming shortened V by 3 bases and J by 4 bases, and 12 bases separated the two germline ends. Germline CDR1 reads LNHDA; CDR2 reads SQIVND (reference sequence). The CDR3 DNA sequence: TGTGCCAGTAGTATCGGACGTACGTGCACTGAAGCTTTCTTT. Protein product: CASSIGRTCTEAFF. The variable domain in full, completed from reference TRBV19 and TRBJ1-1, reads DGGITQSPKYLFRKEGQNVTLSCEQNLNHDAMYWYRQDPGQGLRLIYYSQIVNDFQKGDIAEGYSVSREKKESFPLTVTSAQKNPTAFYLCASSIGRTCTEAFFGQGTRLTVV.

This CDR3 is CASKVTGLSTDTQYF. The CDR3 DNA follows: TGTGCCAGCAAGGTAACAGGGTTGAGCACAGATACGCAGTATTTT. This rearrangement joins TRBV12-3 or TRBV12-4 to TRBJ2-3; D is possibly TRBD1 (6 bases). Trimming shortened V by 7 bases and J by 0 bases, and 14 bases separated the two germline ends. The CDR3 covers 15 residues.

As for this clone: An end of the junction differs from the germline gene, which may be a read error. The chain has TRBV12-3 or TRBV12-4 and TRBJ2-7; the D is unclear. The CDR3 sequence is 12 residues long. CDR3 residues: CVSSTHGYEQYF. The CDR3 nucleotides are TGTGTCAGCAGTACGCACGGCTACGAGCAGTACTTC.

This clone has at least ten counts. CDR3 in amino acids: CASSQLTGTAEAFF. In DNA, the CDR3 is TGTGCCAGCAGCCAACTTACCGGGACAGCAGAAGCTTTCTTT. V and J are TRBV3-1 and TRBJ1-1; 7 nucleotides line up with TRBD1. The germline gives CDR1 LGHDT, CDR2 YNNKEL (reference sequence). The junction had 8 bases not matched to a gene; V was cut back by 2 bases and J by 8 bases. The CDR3 is 14 amino acids. Using reference TRBV3-1 and TRBJ1-1 for the parts outside the CDR3, the full variable domain is DTAVSQTPKYLVTQMGNDKSIKCEQNLGHDTMYWYKQDSKKFLKIMFSYNNKELIINETVPNRFSPKSPDKAHLNLHINSLELGDSAVYFCASSQLTGTAEAFFGQGTRLTVV.

By share of the sample, this clone is medium-sized (0.01 to 0.1%). V usage is TRBV6-2 or TRBV6-3 and J usage is TRBJ2-5; TRBD2 agrees at 9 bases. The CDR3 loop spans 13 amino acids. V lost 8 bases to trimming and J lost 2 bases; unmatched junction nucleotides: 3. CDR1 is MNHEY, CDR2 SVGEGT, per germline. CDR3 loop: CASERGAQETQYF. The CDR3 DNA sequence: TGTGCCAGCGAGCGGGGGGCGCAAGAGACCCAGTACTTC.

Many counts were recorded for this clone. The sample holds other DNA sequences that translate to the same CDR3. The chain couples TRBV9 to TRBJ2-3; D possibly corresponds to TRBD1 (6 bases). Germline-derived CDR1 and CDR2 are SGDLS and YYNGEE. This CDR3 is built from 17 residues. V was shortened by 3 bases and J by 2 bases, with 19 bases between the two germline ends. DNA for the CDR3: TGTGCCAGCAGCGCCCAAGGGGGACCCCCTGTCACAGATACGCAGTATTTT. Its protein product is CASSAQGGPPVTDTQYF.

V gene TRBV18 combines with J gene TRBJ2-3, with D perhaps TRBD2 (6 bases). Germline V gene lookup returns CDR1 KGHSH and CDR2 LQKENI. Trimming shortened V by 1 base and J by 5 bases, and 16 bases separated the two germline ends. The CDR3 loop spans 16 amino acids. CDR3 residues: CASSPQVVGGRDTQYF. The CDR3 nucleotides are TGTGCCAGCTCACCACAAGTCGTGGGAGGAAGAGATACGCAGTATTTT.

This clone came up many times. The chain couples TRBV30 to TRBJ1-4; D is unclear. Germline V gives CDR1 GTSNPN, CDR2 SVGIG (reference sequence). This CDR3 is built from 10 residues. V shed 5 bases and J shed 5 bases, with 3 bases lying between them. The CDR3 sequence is CAWGNEKLFF. The CDR3 coding sequence is TGTGCCTGGGGGAATGAAAAACTGTTTTTT.

This clone has ten or more counts. The J gene is TRBJ1-3, the V gene TRBV9; possibly TRBD1 for D (5 bases). This CDR3 is 17 amino acids long. The germline V gene has CDR1 SGDLS and CDR2 YYNGEE. V dropped 4 bases and J dropped 8 bases, with 25 bases sitting between them. The chain's CDR3 is CASSHPSGLGLGDTIYF. The CDR3 DNA is TGTGCCAGCAGCCACCCATCAGGGCTCGGTTTGGGGGACACCATATATTTT.

The sample holds many counts of this clone. A much larger clone sits a single nucleotide away, making a read error possible. The same CDR3 arises from other DNA sequences in this sample as well. This chain links TRBV5-1 with TRBJ1-2; 7 bases are a match to TRBD1. The germline gives CDR1 SGHRS, CDR2 YFSETQ. The CDR3 has 15 residues. The chain's CDR3 is CASSLGGTANYGYTF. DNA for the CDR3: TGCGCTAGCAGCTTGGGAGGGACAGCTAACTATGGCTACACCTTC.

This clone counts as medium-sized. This chain links TRBV19 with TRBJ1-1; D is perhaps TRBD1 (6 bases). The length of the CDR3 is 15 residues. Between the trimmed V and J ends, which lost 4 bases and 5 bases, there was a span of 17 bases. Germline V gene data show CDR1 as LNHDA and CDR2 as SQIVND (reference sequence). CDR3 sequence: CASSRGSTGKTEAFF. The CDR3 nucleotides are TGTGCCAGTAGTAGGGGATCAACAGGGAAGACTGAAGCTTTCTTT.

This clone is termed medium-sized. This chain uses TRBV6-1 with TRBJ2-7; the D gene is possibly TRBD1 (5 bases). Trimming took 6 bases from V and 2 from J, leaving 14 bases between them. Germline V CDR1 and CDR2: MNHNS, SASEGT. The CDR3 has 14 amino acids. This CDR3 reads CASSFSQGTYEQYF. CDR3 sequence (DNA): TGTGCCAGCAGCTTCTCCCAGGGAACCTACGAGCAGTACTTC.

The rearrangement uses TRBV11-2 and TRBJ2-1; no definite D call. Germline values: CDR1 SGHAT, CDR2 FQNNGV. This CDR3 contains 13 residues. Trimming stripped 3 bases from V and 7 bases from J, with 10 bases between. The CDR3 nucleotides are TGTGCCAGCAGCTTCTTAGTTCCAAATGAGCAGTTCTTC. It codes for CASSFLVPNEQFF.

The chain recombines TRBV11-1 with TRBJ2-3, with D uncertain. CDR3 length: 15 amino acids. V shed 1 base and J shed 11 bases, with 19 bases lying between them. The germline V gene has CDR1 SGHAT and CDR2 FQDESV (reference sequence). Here the CDR3 DNA reads TGTGCCAGCAGCTTAGATGGCGGCCTGGGCCTTCTGCAGTATTTT. Amino acid sequence: CASSLDGGLGLLQYF.

This clone was counted at least ten times. The V gene is TRBV6-1, the J gene TRBJ2-4, with D possibly TRBD1 on 5 matching bases. Trimming removed 6 bases from V and 0 bases from J, with 18 bases in between. CDR3 length: 17 amino acids. Germline CDR1 and CDR2: MNHNS and SASEGT. The CDR3, as DNA: TGTGCCAGCAGCACCCGACAGTTAAGTCTAGCCAAAAACATTCAGTACTTC. This translates into CASSTRQLSLAKNIQYF.

CDR3 residues: CASSSGLAGVKTQYF. CDR3 in DNA: TGTGCCAGCAGCTCTGGACTAGCGGGAGTGAAGACCCAGTACTTC. The gene calls are TRBV7-8 and TRBJ2-5; 13 positions match TRBD2. J was trimmed by 6 bases and V by 4 bases; bases with no gene match: 5. The CDR3 contains 15 residues. Germline CDR1 reads SGHVS; CDR2 reads FQNEAQ.

This clone was seen repeatedly, ten times or more. The chain recombines TRBV11-1 with TRBJ2-2, with D possibly called TRBD1 or TRBD2 (5 bases each). The CDR3 length is 16 residues. Germline CDR1 SGHAT, CDR2 FQDESV (reference sequence). The germline V and J ends were trimmed by 3 bases and 6 bases, with 17 bases remaining between them. In DNA, the CDR3 is TGTGCCAGCAGCTTCTCCGGGACGGACTCCCCCGGGGAGCTGTTTTTT. Protein sequence: CASSFSGTDSPGELFF.

This clone has a count of ten or more. The chain couples TRBV11-2 to TRBJ2-4; TRBD1 might be the D (5 bases). Germline loops: CDR1 SGHAT, CDR2 FQNNGV. The CDR3 is 15 amino acids. V was cut by 2 bases and J by 3 bases, with 11 bases left in between. CDR3 protein: CASSLIGAVKNIQYF. The CDR3 DNA sequence: TGTGCCAGCAGCTTAATAGGGGCCGTCAAAAACATTCAGTACTTC. The whole variable domain, remainder taken from reference TRBV11-2 and TRBJ2-4, is EAGVAQSPRYKIIEKRQSVAFWCNPISGHATLYWYQQILGQGPKLLIQFQNNGVVDDSQLPKDRFSAERLKGVDSTLKIQPAKLEDSAVYLCASSLIGAVKNIQYFGAGTRLSVL.